This T cell receptor beta chain was captured by sequencing in a study of Graves' ophthalmopathy and Graves' hyperthyroidism. The germline CDR1 and CDR2 sequences are LGHNT and FRNRAP. This CDR3 region has 14 residues. Trimming shortened V by 7 bases and J by 6 bases, and 18 bases separated the two germline ends. Ten or more counts support this clonotype. Its target is unknown. Study conclusions and caveats: Among thyroid clonotypes expanded above 0.001 frequency, most also appeared in blood.

The authors amplified TCR beta CDR3 regions from RNA transcripts. Second-round multiplex PCR came after a first-round RT-PCR that employed HTBI primers. TCRdb re-called the multiplex PCR reads through MiXCR, storing one row per CDR3 protein. The data show some 380,000 distinct CDR3 sequences, with about 16% seen just once and approximately 7% held by the top ten. The chain joins TRBV12-5 to TRBJ2-5, with a weak D call TRBD1 (5 bases). This TCR was recovered from a woman between 18 and 30 years old with stable Graves' hyperthyroidism. The sample comprised peripheral blood. The CDR3: CASDVLGDSKTQYF. CDR3 in DNA: TGTGCTAGTGACGTCCTAGGGGATTCGAAGACCCAGTACTTC.